Listed here are 8 T cell receptor beta chains from one sample, sequenced in a study of neurological immune-mediated disorders. TCRdb fed the 5' RACE reads into MiXCR, producing one record per CDR3 protein. The repertoire holds under 50,000 distinct CDR3 sequences, with around a tenth as singletons. Sequencing input: CD4+ T cells from blood. The receptor set was obtained from a woman younger than 45 with HTLV-1-associated myelopathy (HAM/TSP).

The chain is built from TRBV9 and TRBJ1-2, with TRBD1 matching 9 bases. The junction had 10 bases not matched to a gene; V was cut back by 3 bases and J by 1 base. Germline lookup yields CDR1 SGDLS and CDR2 YYNGEE. CDR3 length: 17 residues. In nucleotides, the CDR3 is TGTGCCAGCAGCGAGCGACGGGGGACAGGGAGTAACTATGGCTACACCTTC. This gives the protein CASSERRGTGSNYGYTF.

This clonotype was seen repeatedly, ten times or more. The chain links TRBV10-1 to TRBJ2-2; D is uncertain. CDR3 size: 14 residues. Trimming took off 4 bases at V and 3 bases at J, with 9 bases between the two ends. Germline V gene sequence: CDR1 WNHNN, CDR2 SYGVQD (reference sequence). This chain's CDR3 is CASSVERDTGELFF. CDR3 in DNA: TGCGCCAGCAGTGTTGAAAGGGACACCGGGGAGCTGTTTTTT.

This clonotype has a count of ten or more. The chain employs TRBV7-2 and TRBJ2-7; 8 nucleotides line up with TRBD1. The CDR3 has 14 amino acids. Trimming at V came to 0 bases and at J to 12 bases, leaving 10 bases not matched to a gene. Germline V gene lookup returns CDR1 SGHTA and CDR2 FQGNSA. CDR3 in DNA: TGTGCCAGCAGCTTAGCGCCCGGACAGGGTAGCTTGTACTTC. It encodes CASSLAPGQGSLYF. Drawing the rest from reference TRBV7-2 and TRBJ2-7, the complete variable domain is GAGVSQSPSNKVTEKGKDVELRCDPISGHTALYWYRQSLGQGLEFLIYFQGNSAPDKSGLPSDRFSAERTGGSVSTLTIQRTQQEDSAVYLCASSLAPGQGSLYFGPGTRLTVT.

This clonotype was detected only a few times. The chain recombines TRBV28 with TRBJ1-3; TRBD1 is a possible D gene (6 bases). This CDR3 region has 15 residues. V gave up 6 bases and J gave up 2 bases, with 14 bases separating them. Germline V gives CDR1 MDHEN, CDR2 SYDVKM. The DNA of the CDR3 is TGTGCCAGCAGCCCCTTGGGGGCGGCTGGAAACACCATATATTTT. Residues: CASSPLGAAGNTIYF.

The V call is TRBV5-1, the J call TRBJ2-3; TRBD2 matches 10 bases. CDR1 is SGHRS, CDR2 YFSETQ, per germline. Germline trimming cut 0 bases from V and 15 bases from J; bases unmatched to any gene: 13. This CDR3 comprises 15 residues. Written as DNA, the CDR3 is TGCGCCAGCAGCTTGGTAGCGGGGGGCTTCTATATGCAATATTTT. It yields the protein CASSLVAGGFYMQYF. The variable domain in full, with the rest retrieved from reference TRBV5-1 and TRBJ2-3, is KAGVTQTPRYLIKTRGQQVTLSCSPISGHRSVSWYQQTPGQGLQFLFEYFSETQRNKGNFPGRFSGRQFSNSRSEMNVSTLELGDSALYLCASSLVAGGFYMQYFGPGTRLTVL.

This clonotype was seen repeatedly, ten times or more. The chain joins TRBV3-1 to TRBJ2-1; 11 nucleotides match TRBD2. This CDR3 region has 16 residues. V gave up 3 bases and J gave up 0 bases; unmatched junction bases: 1. Per germline, CDR1 LGHDT and CDR2 YNNKEL (reference sequence). The CDR3 sequence is CASSHTSGGSYNEQFF. The CDR3 DNA sequence: TGTGCCAGCAGCCACACTAGCGGGGGCTCCTACAATGAGCAGTTCTTC.

In its sample, this clonotype was seen once. The rearrangement uses TRBV14 and TRBJ1-1; tentative D call: TRBD1 (5 bases). This CDR3 has 16 amino acids. Germline CDR1 reads SGHDN; CDR2 reads FVKESK. V was pared by 6 bases and J by 1 base, with 18 bases between. This chain's CDR3 is CASRNSGGIGNTEAFF. The DNA for the CDR3 is TGTGCCAGCAGAAACTCCGGGGGAATAGGGAACACTGAAGCTTTCTTT.

This clonotype was counted ten times or more. The V gene is TRBV9, the J gene TRBJ1-1; TRBD1 agrees at 7 bases. V trimming: 2 bases; J trimming: 0 bases; junction bases outside the gene matches: 4. CDR3 length: 15 amino acids. In germline, CDR1 is SGDLS, CDR2 YYNGEE. CDR3 nucleotide sequence: TGTGCCAGCAGCGTTAGGGACAGAATGAACACTGAAGCTTTCTTT. This translates into CASSVRDRMNTEAFF.